These T cell receptor beta chains were read from a single sample in a study of a mutant IDH1 vaccine in newly diagnosed glioma. Clones were read by immunoSEQ multiplex PCR, and TCRdb kept only the in-frame ones, dropping some. The sample lists roughly 25,000 clones, about 80% occurring once. No antigen has been identified for these receptors. Sequenced material: PBMCs, taken from a glioma patient whose treatment included an IDH1 peptide vaccine. Receptor source: a man aged 40-49 years with glioma. Some clones in this sample may be carry-over from other donors' samples. The conserved cysteine and the conserved F or W are not part of the CDR3 here.

>TRBJ1-2|TRBV9
ASSVQGDYGYT
>TRBJ2-3|TRBV2
ASSEGERGADTQY
>TRBJ2-7|TRBV2
ASTPEAPEQY
>TRBJ2-2|TRBV10-3
AIRPDRGLTGELF
>TRBJ2-7|TRBV4-2
ASSQELGTSYEQY
>TRBJ1-4|TRBV9
ASSGNIARDEKLF
>TRBJ1-1|TRBV6-5
ASSYTTGGLEAF
>TRBJ2-7|TRBV4-1
ASSQTSGGQGRQY
>TRBJ2-7|TRBV30
AWSVGSRAKQY
>TRBJ2-7|TRBV27
ASSRGTGRGYEQY
>TRBJ2-1|TRBV7-9
ASSSNYNEQF
>TRBJ2-5|TRBV2
ASTGSGAQETQY
>TRBJ1-4|TRBV5-5
ASSNTGEANEKLF
>TRBJ2-7|TRBV2
ASGIRDLYEQY
>TRBJ1-5|TRBV10-2
ASSDPGTLQPQH
>TRBJ1-2|TRBV7-9
ASSLVVGGSYGYT
>TRBJ2-1|TRBV7-6
ASSSQVWNEQF
>TRBJ1-1|TRBV2
ASSEAGNTEAF
>TRBJ2-2|TRBV19
ASSIANANTGELF
>TRBJ2-6|TRBV18
ASFKTGASGANVLT
>TRBJ1-4|TRBV27
ASRVQDTDEKLF
>TRBJ1-2|TRBV5-4
ASSLGMDGPNYGYT
>TRBJ2-3|TRBV2
ASQSAQSTDTQY
>TRBJ2-5|TRBV28
ASSVKETQY
>TRBJ1-2|TRBV5-1
ASSLGGPGTNYGYT
>TRBJ1-1|TRBV19
ASSIGGVRDTEAF
>TRBJ2-5|TRBV7-2
ASSLSGRGGPGTQY
>TRBJ1-2|TRBV6-6
ASSYNSGGDYGYT
>TRBJ2-4|TRBV19
ASGVRRAKNIQY
>TRBJ1-2|TRBV5-6
ASSLSNYGYT
>TRBJ1-2|TRBV2
ASSVRGYT
>TRBJ1-2|TRBV10-1
ASSPGTPYGYT
>TRBJ2-7|TRBV7-7
ASSLGGIDSEQY
>TRBJ1-6|TRBV6-5
ASSYSSGSPLH